These 31 T cell receptor beta chains were sequenced from one sample in a study of shared clonotypes between healthy human individuals. Sequenced by immunoSEQ multiplex PCR; TCRdb stores in-frame clones only, minus some. Of about 2 million clones detected, about 94% appear once; the ten largest clones hold roughly 1.1%. The naive CD8 subset, CD45RO-negative cells positively selected for CCR7, excluded terminally differentiated effector memory CD45RA+ cells. The source material was naive CD8+ T cells sorted from blood. The receptors originated from a man between 18 and 29 years old in good health.

V is TRBV30 and J is TRBJ1-1; D is unclear. V lost 0 bases to trimming and J lost 5 bases, with 10 bases between them. Germline CDR1 and CDR2: GTSNPN and SVGIG (reference sequence). The CDR3 contains 13 residues. The CDR3, as DNA: TGTGCCTGGAGTGTACACTCGGGTACTGAAGCTTTCTTT. As protein: CAWSVHSGTEAFF.

To note about this clone: The same CDR3 can be traced to other DNA sequences in this sample. The CDR3 reads CASSVGVSGNTIYF. In DNA, the CDR3 is TGCGCCAGCAGCGTCGGAGTTTCTGGAAACACCATATATTTT. The genes are TRBV5-1 and TRBJ1-3; D is unclear. Trimming cost V 4 bases and J 1 base, with 9 bases left between them. This CDR3 has 14 amino acids. Germline V gene lookup returns CDR1 SGHRS and CDR2 YFSETQ.

This sequence joins TRBV10-3 and TRBJ2-7; a possible D gene is TRBD1 (5 bases). CDR1 ENHRY and CDR2 SYGVKD come from the germline V gene. The CDR3 extends over 15 amino acids. The ends were cut back, 10 bases at V and 0 bases at J, with 19 bases in the middle. The CDR3 here is CATSAVGPSSYEQYF. The CDR3 DNA reads as TGTGCCACCTCAGCTGTGGGGCCAAGCTCCTACGAGCAGTACTTC.

DNA of the CDR3: TGCGCCAGCAGGCACCTGATGGGGGGCACTGAAGCTTTCTTT. As protein: CASRHLMGGTEAFF. The chain recombines TRBV4-1 with TRBJ1-1; D possibly corresponds to TRBD1 (5 bases). From germline, CDR1 is MGHRA and CDR2 YSYEKL. The ends were cut back, 6 bases at V and 4 bases at J, with 15 bases in the middle. The CDR3 totals 14 residues.

The V and J genes are TRBV5-4 and TRBJ2-7; 7 bases agree with TRBD2. J was trimmed by 4 bases and V by 5 bases; bases with no gene match: 12. The CDR3 is 15 amino acids. Germline loops: CDR1 SGHNT, CDR2 YYREEE (reference sequence). CDR3 nucleotides: TGTGCCAGCAGTTTGCATGGCGGGGGAGGGTACGAGCAGTACTTC. This gives the protein CASSLHGGGGYEQYF.

About this clone: The junction shows a germline mismatch at one end, possibly a read error. This rearrangement joins TRBV4-3 to TRBJ2-7, with D possibly being TRBD2 (6 bases). Germline V gene data show CDR1 as LGHNA and CDR2 as YSLEER. This CDR3 has 16 residues. The CDR3 DNA reads TGCGCCAGCAGCCCAGATCGGACACTAGCCTCCCACGAGCAGTACTTC. Translating it yields CASSPDRTLASHEQYF.

This chain connects TRBV25-1 to TRBJ2-7; a possible D gene is TRBD1 (6 bases). The CDR3 length is 14 residues. Trimming stripped 4 bases from V and 0 bases from J, with 10 bases between. In germline, CDR1 is MGHDK, CDR2 SYGVNS. The DNA for the CDR3 is TGTGCCAGCAGTGCAACAGGGCTCTCCTACGAGCAGTACTTC. It codes for CASSATGLSYEQYF.

The chain uses TRBV27 and TRBJ2-2, with D uncertain. This CDR3 contains 13 residues. Germline V CDR1 and CDR2: MNHEY, SMNVEV (reference sequence). Deletions cut 2 bases from V and 5 bases from J, with 6 bases between. CDR3: CASSLIWTGELFF. CDR3 in DNA: TGTGCCAGCAGTTTAATATGGACCGGGGAGCTGTTTTTT.

This chain joins TRBV6-5 and TRBJ1-2; D is ambiguous. The CDR3 consists of 13 residues. Germline values: CDR1 MNHEY, CDR2 SVGAGI. Trimming removed 1 base at V and 4 bases at J, with 7 bases between. The CDR3 DNA follows: TGTGCCAGCAGTTACTACACTGGCTATGGCTACACCTTC. This codes for CASSYYTGYGYTF.

This clone appeared a single time. The V call is TRBV5-1, the J call TRBJ2-3; no reliable D call. The V end lost 1 base, the J end lost 1 base, and 16 bases lay between the germline ends. Germline loops: CDR1 SGHRS, CDR2 YFSETQ. The CDR3 length is 17 residues. CDR3 nucleotide sequence: TGCGCCAGCAGCTTGCTTCCGGAACCCCGGGGCACAGATACGCAGTATTTT. It is translated as CASSLLPEPRGTDTQYF. Together with reference TRBV5-1 and TRBJ2-3, the CDR3 gives the full variable domain: KAGVTQTPRYLIKTRGQQVTLSCSPISGHRSVSWYQQTPGQGLQFLFEYFSETQRNKGNFPGRFSGRQFSNSRSEMNVSTLELGDSALYLCASSLLPEPRGTDTQYFGPGTRLTVL.

The rearrangement links TRBV19 to TRBJ2-7; 14 nucleotides align to TRBD2. The CDR3 totals 17 residues. The germline V gene encodes CDR1 LNHDA and CDR2 SQIVND (reference sequence). With V trimmed by 4 bases and J by 1 base, 6 bases remained unmatched. DNA of the CDR3: TGTGCCAGTAGTACCTGGACTAGCGGGGGGAAATCCTACGAGCAGTACTTC. This codes for CASSTWTSGGKSYEQYF.

With respect to this clone: This sample also contains other DNA sequences that code for the same CDR3. This chain links TRBV30 with TRBJ1-3, with D possibly being TRBD1 (5 bases). V lost 0 bases and J 0 bases, leaving 6 bases between the germline ends. CDR3 length: 14 residues. The V gene's germline CDR1 is GTSNPN and CDR2 SVGIG (reference sequence). CDR3 in DNA: TGTGCCTGGAGTGTAGACAGCTCTGGAAACACCATATATTTT. It specifies CAWSVDSSGNTIYF.

The chain joins TRBV7-9 to TRBJ2-5; no reliable D call. In germline, CDR1 is SEHNR, CDR2 FQNEAQ (reference sequence). Trimming shortened V by 7 bases and J by 3 bases, and 12 bases separated the two germline ends. The CDR3 consists of 13 residues. The CDR3 loop is CASIGGQEETQYF. The CDR3 DNA follows: TGTGCCAGCATCGGTGGTCAGGAAGAGACCCAGTACTTC.

This clone is a singleton in its sample. Other DNA sequences in the sample encode the same CDR3. The V and J genes are TRBV27 and TRBJ2-7; D is unclear. CDR1 and CDR2 from the germline V gene are MNHEY and SMNVEV (reference sequence). The V end was cut by 0 bases, the J end by 2 bases, with 5 bases between. The CDR3 loop spans 13 amino acids. The CDR3 reads CASSLSWTYEQYF. The CDR3, as DNA: TGTGCCAGCAGTTTATCGTGGACCTACGAGCAGTACTTC.

The chain is built from TRBV6-7 and TRBJ1-1; D gene ambiguous. TRBV6-7 is an open reading frame, and its role is uncertain. The CDR3 has 15 amino acids. Trimming stripped 4 bases from V and 3 bases from J, with 15 bases between. Here the CDR3 reads CASSLPSRGDTEAFF. The CDR3, as DNA: TGTGCCAGCAGTTTACCCTCCCGCGGGGACACTGAAGCTTTCTTT.

V gene TRBV6-6 combines with J gene TRBJ1-6; a possible D gene is TRBD1 (6 bases). With 6 bases removed from V and 7 bases from J, the gap between germline ends came to 10 bases. Germline V gene lookup returns CDR1 MNHNY and CDR2 SVGAGI (reference sequence). The CDR3 contains 13 residues. The CDR3 DNA sequence: TGTGCCAGCAGAACAGGGCTGAATTCACCCCTCCACTTT. Translating gives CASRTGLNSPLHF.

The chain joins TRBV5-5 to TRBJ2-5; D possibly corresponds to TRBD1 (6 bases). Deletions cut 0 bases from V and 4 bases from J, with 10 bases between. Per germline, CDR1 SGHKS and CDR2 YYEKEE (reference sequence). This CDR3 region has 14 residues. The CDR3 here is CASSLEQGLETQYF. The CDR3 DNA reads as TGTGCCAGCAGCTTGGAACAGGGCCTAGAGACCCAGTACTTC.

In regard to this clone: This CDR3 is also generated by other DNA sequences in the sample. This chain connects TRBV6-5 to TRBJ2-3, with D maybe TRBD1 (5 bases). Germline V gene lookup returns CDR1 MNHEY and CDR2 SVGAGI. The V end lost 2 bases, the J end lost 5 bases, and 8 bases lay between the germline ends. The CDR3 length is 13 residues. CDR3 amino acids: CASSYLGVDTQYF. Written as DNA, the CDR3 is TGTGCCAGCAGTTACCTAGGGGTAGATACGCAGTATTTT.

This chain links TRBV11-2 with TRBJ2-7, with D perhaps being TRBD1 or TRBD2 (6 bases each). Germline V CDR1 and CDR2: SGHAT, FQNNGV. V shed 2 bases and J shed 4 bases, with 21 bases lying between them. There are 17 residues in the CDR3. Here the CDR3 DNA reads TGTGCCAGCAGCTTAATTTGGGGGGAAGGGGGTAGTTACGAGCAGTACTTC. Amino acids: CASSLIWGEGGSYEQYF. Together with reference TRBV11-2 and TRBJ2-7, the CDR3 gives the full variable domain: EAGVAQSPRYKIIEKRQSVAFWCNPISGHATLYWYQQILGQGPKLLIQFQNNGVVDDSQLPKDRFSAERLKGVDSTLKIQPAKLEDSAVYLCASSLIWGEGGSYEQYFGPGTRLTVT.

With respect to this clone: The same CDR3 is also encoded by other DNA sequences in this sample. This chain uses TRBV11-3 with TRBJ2-3; no reliable D call. Trimming pared 0 bases from V and 3 bases from J, leaving 4 bases between. The CDR3 runs to 13 residues. The germline V gene has CDR1 SGHNT and CDR2 YENEEA. The CDR3 region has the DNA TGTGCCAGCAGCTTAGAAAATACAGATACGCAGTATTTT. Protein: CASSLENTDTQYF.

V is TRBV30 and J is TRBJ1-6; maybe TRBD1 (5 bases). This CDR3 is 14 amino acids long. Germline assignment: CDR1 GTSNPN and CDR2 SVGIG (reference sequence). Trimming took off 4 bases at V and 8 bases at J, with 15 bases between the two ends. CDR3: CAWTLRGNDSPLHF. CDR3 DNA: TGTGCCTGGACCCTGAGGGGAAATGATTCACCCCTCCACTTT. Based on the CDR3 plus reference TRBV30 and TRBJ1-6, the full variable domain is SQTIHQWPATLVQPVGSPLSLECTVEGTSNPNLYWYRQAAGRGLQLLFYSVGIGQISSEVPQNLSASRPQDRQFILSSKKLLLSDSGFYLCAWTLRGNDSPLHFGNGTRLTVT.

In its sample, this clone was seen once. V is TRBV25-1 and J is TRBJ2-7; 7 positions agree with TRBD1. The CDR3 consists of 16 residues. The V gene's germline CDR1 is MGHDK and CDR2 SYGVNS. The junction had 9 bases not matched to a gene; V was cut back by 1 base and J by 3 bases. The CDR3 DNA follows: TGTGCCAGCAGTGAATTCGCCGGGACAGACAACTACGAGCAGTACTTC. This translates into CASSEFAGTDNYEQYF.

As to this clone: Other DNA sequences of this sample code for an identical CDR3. The chain couples TRBV27 to TRBJ1-1; the D is unclear. Germline assignment: CDR1 MNHEY and CDR2 SMNVEV (reference sequence). V lost 3 bases and J lost 5, with 4 bases in between. CDR3 length: 11 amino acids. The DNA of the CDR3 is TGTGCCAGCAGTTTGGGGACTGAAGCTTTCTTT. Translating it yields CASSLGTEAFF.

The rearrangement joins TRBV30 to TRBJ2-1; weak D call: TRBD2 (6 bases). This CDR3 has 14 residues. Trimming pared 1 base from V and 6 bases from J, leaving 13 bases between. CDR1 and CDR2 (germline): GTSNPN, SVGIG (reference sequence). The CDR3, as DNA: TGTGCCTGGAGTGGCGGAGGGGCGGGCAATGAGCAGTTCTTC. Amino acids: CAWSGGGAGNEQFF.

With respect to this clone: The same CDR3 arises from other DNA sequences in this sample as well. J is TRBJ1-5 and V is TRBV19; a possible D gene is TRBD1 (6 bases). Germline CDR1 is LNHDA and CDR2 is SQIVND (reference sequence). The CDR3 extends over 15 amino acids. Trimming removed 1 base at V and 0 bases at J, with 7 bases between. The CDR3: CASSIGGASNQPQHF. The CDR3 DNA reads as TGTGCCAGTAGTATAGGGGGGGCTAGCAATCAGCCCCAGCATTTT.

At least ten counts were recorded for this clone. This chain joins TRBV9 and TRBJ1-1, with no clear D. Germline CDR1 SGDLS, CDR2 YYNGEE. V was clipped by 1 base and J by 1 base, with 8 bases between them. CDR3 length equals 14 residues. The CDR3 DNA follows: TGTGCCAGCAGCGTATGGGATGCGAACACTGAAGCTTTCTTT. As protein: CASSVWDANTEAFF.

The rearrangement joins TRBV14 to TRBJ2-7; 9 bases agree with TRBD1. CDR1 is SGHDN, CDR2 FVKESK, per germline. The ends lost 3 bases at V and 2 bases at J; junction bases unmatched: 5. There are 15 residues in the CDR3. DNA of the CDR3: TGTGCCAGCAGCCATACAGGGGGCTACACCTACGAGCAGTACTTC. This gives the protein CASSHTGGYTYEQYF.

V is TRBV4-3 and J is TRBJ2-1; no firm D call. This CDR3 contains 14 residues. Trimming removed 1 base at V and 5 bases at J, with 9 bases between. Germline V CDR1 and CDR2: LGHNA, YSLEER. The CDR3, as DNA: TGCGCCAGCAGCCAAGGAGTTGGCGACAATGAGCAGTTCTTC. It codes for CASSQGVGDNEQFF.

The J gene is TRBJ2-5, the V gene TRBV6-1; 7 nucleotides agree with TRBD2. Germline lookup yields CDR1 MNHNS and CDR2 SASEGT. V dropped 2 bases and J dropped 1; count of bases not matched to a gene: 7. The CDR3 has 16 amino acids. DNA of the CDR3: TGTGCCAGCAGTGAAACCTCCTCGGGGGGCCAAGAGACCCAGTACTTC. It codes for CASSETSSGGQETQYF.

This clone is a singleton in its sample. The chain is built from TRBV4-1 and TRBJ2-7; 10 nucleotides line up with TRBD2. V shed 0 bases, J shed 1 base, and the junction held 3 bases outside the gene matches. CDR3 length: 16 amino acids. Germline loops: CDR1 MGHRA, CDR2 YSYEKL. CDR3 sequence (DNA): TGCGCCAGCAGCCAAGAACTAGCGGGGTATTCCTACGAGCAGTACTTC. This gives the protein CASSQELAGYSYEQYF.

The V and J genes are TRBV5-6 and TRBJ2-3, with D maybe TRBD1 (5 bases). The ends were cut back, 1 base at V and 0 bases at J, with 6 bases in the middle. The CDR3 has 14 amino acids. Germline assignment: CDR1 SGHDT and CDR2 YYEEEE. The CDR3 sequence: CASSLTGSTDTQYF. CDR3 in DNA: TGTGCCAGCAGCTTGACAGGAAGCACAGATACGCAGTATTTT. Supplemented by reference TRBV5-6 and TRBJ2-3, the full variable domain reads DAGVTQSPTHLIKTRGQQVTLRCSPKSGHDTVSWYQQALGQGPQFIFQYYEEEERQRGNFPDRFSGHQFPNYSSELNVNALLLGDSALYLCASSLTGSTDTQYFGPGTRLTVL.